This entry concerns a single T cell receptor beta chain. The antigen remains undetermined. The method was immunoSEQ multiplex PCR; TCRdb's version includes in-frame clones alone and lacks a portion of them. The sample lists tens of thousands of clones; about 90% were seen once. The record originates from a study of T cell responses to AZD1222 COVID-19 vaccine. General study results and limits: Across the whole spike, CD4 TCRs peaked at regions 160-218 and 743-854. Sampling captured repertoires only after the peak T cell response. Baseline seropositivity occurred in only a handful of AZD1222 recipients. Nearly half of spike-specific TCRs reportedly target variant regions that are unmutated in the B.1.351 and B.1.1.7 variants.

Germline CDR1 and CDR2: LNHDA and SQIVND (reference sequence). Trimming removed 3 bases from V and 0 bases from J, with 11 bases in between. The CDR3 consists of 15 residues. The rearrangement links TRBV19 to TRBJ1-2; D remains unclear. The receptor's source is an adult in good health. Material: peripheral blood, obtained on day 0 of MenACWY control vaccination. In DNA, the CDR3 is TGTGCCAGTAGTATCCCTATCCCCGCTAACTATGGCTACACCTTC. Its protein product is CASSIPIPANYGYTF.